This T cell receptor beta chain derives from a study of CD8+CD57+ T cells in acquired aplastic anemia. Study at large: Each DNA sample taken from sorted CD4+ and CD8+ cells came to 3 to 4 ug on average. Study conclusions and caveats: Any difference that existed in CD8+ Simpson's diversity between patients and controls was not significant. Common to patients and controls were roughly 30 CD8+ CDR3 sequences.

This CDR3 comprises 16 residues. Per the germline V gene, CDR1 is LNHNV and CDR2 is YYDKDF (reference sequence). Trimming pared 5 bases from V and 3 bases from J, leaving 20 bases between. Sequenced patients had shown CD8+CD57+ cell expansion by flow cytometry. The study profiled TCR beta VDJ and CDR3 using genomic DNA as template. A single record per CDR3 protein comes from TCRdb applying MiXCR to the reads. The sample records just over 450,000 distinct CDR3 sequences, more than 25% being singletons. This clonotype appeared many times. Its specificity is not known. Sequencing was done on a sample of sorted CD4+, CD8+, or CD8+CD57+ T cells (not recorded which) from PBMCs. This sequence joins TRBV15 and TRBJ2-7, with a possible D match to TRBD2 (6 bases). The sequence came from a human donor with aplastic anemia. The CDR3 DNA sequence: TGTGCCACCAGCTCCACGGGCGGGACGGCAAACTACGAGCAGTACTTC. Translation: CATSSTGGTANYEQYF.